This T cell receptor beta chain was sequenced during a study of cytomegalovirus exposure and HLA in healthy donors. Study-level background: A previous analysis identified approximately 120 million unique TCR beta sequences derived from about 180 million T cells.

Germline V gene data show CDR1 as MNHEY and CDR2 as SVGAGI. The CDR3 runs to 12 residues. V was clipped by 6 bases and J by 8 bases, with 10 bases between them. General study results and limits: The classifier reportedly diagnosed cytomegalovirus status with high sensitivity and specificity.

With respect to this clone: No antigen is known for it.

PCR employed 60 Vbeta and 13 Jbeta primers. Profiling relied on immunoSEQ multiplex PCR, and the TCRdb table lists in-frame clones only, not all of them. The data hold 100,000 to 150,000 clones, with 77% observed a single time. This sequence was found in a male donor in good health and CMV-seropositive. Sample: PBMCs. The chain joins TRBV6-5 to TRBJ1-4; D might be TRBD1 (5 bases). The CDR3 nucleotides are TGTGCCAGCAGACAGGACGGGGAAAAACTGTTTTTT. Its translation is CASRQDGEKLFF.